Given below is one T cell receptor (beta chain) in context. Clones were sequenced by immunoSEQ multiplex PCR, and TCRdb holds only the in-frame ones, with some missing. The sample has 210,000 or so clones; less than 90% are singletons. These data come from a study of blood T cell repertoires in COVID-19. Study in general: All recovered Cohort 3 donors got two negative PCRs, got clearance, or saw symptom resolution. The origin of the acute and convalescent COVID-19 samples was the United States, Italy and Spain.

Recruits, aged roughly 18 to 89 years, lived in roughly 22 US areas. Assignment of participants to cohorts was predicated upon participant-reported clinical history. Trimming took 3 bases from V and 4 from J; bases not matched to a gene: 6. The CDR3 sequence is 14 residues long. The V gene's germline CDR1 is DFQATT and CDR2 SNEGSKA (reference sequence). V usage is TRBV20-1 and J usage is TRBJ1-5; 7 nucleotides align to TRBD1. This sequence was found in a woman aged 50 to 65 in a cohort exposed to, infected with or recovered from COVID-19 (not recorded which). Sequenced: PBMCs or T cells enriched from blood (not recorded which). This CDR3 is CSASRQGINQPQHF. The CDR3 DNA reads as TGCAGTGCTAGTAGACAGGGTATTAATCAGCCCCAGCATTTT.